This T cell receptor (beta chain) was identified in a study of cytomegalovirus exposure and HLA in healthy donors. Study-wide findings and caveats: Cytomegalovirus status was reportedly diagnosed by the classifier with high specificity and sensitivity.

On this clone itself: Its target is not known.

The PCR made use of 60 Vbeta and 13 Jbeta primers. The repertoire was sequenced with immunoSEQ multiplex PCR; TCRdb's copy has only in-frame clones and lacks some. The table records roughly 120,000 clones, 77% of them present only once. The V gene lost 5 bases and the J gene lost 9 bases, with 11 bases spanning the gap. CDR3 length equals 12 residues. Germline CDR1 SGHTA, CDR2 FQGNSA. The TCR was taken from a human donor in good health. The sequencing input was PBMCs. This rearrangement joins TRBV7-2 to TRBJ2-1, with D tentatively TRBD2 (7 bases). CDR3 sequence (DNA): TGTGCCAGCAGCGTAGGGGGGGGTGAGCAGTTCTTC. Amino acids: CASSVGGGEQFF.